This entry describes one T cell receptor (beta chain). Its antigen is not known. There are 12 residues in the CDR3. V was shortened by 2 bases and J by 7 bases, with 9 bases between the two germline ends. Germline CDR1 is SEHNR and CDR2 is FQNEAQ (reference sequence). Repertoires were generated with immunoSEQ multiplex PCR, while TCRdb's copy carries only in-frame clones and drops some. The sample contains about 9,900 clones, more than 70% of which appear only once. Premalignant or tumor cells were enriched by macro-dissection after pathologic assessment. The sample belongs to a study of immune evolution from preneoplasia to lung adenocarcinoma. Study-wide background: HLA loss of heterozygosity: under 7.5% AIS, under 19% MIA, around 35% ADC, none AAH.

The study's findings and limits: Top clone frequencies peaked in normal lung, apparently declining through invasive adenocarcinoma. Later-stage lesions appeared to have more T cells, more diversity, less clonality.

This sequence joins TRBV7-9 and TRBJ2-7; the D is unclear. The receptor was derived from a person aged 65-85 years with invasive lung adenocarcinoma. Some clones in this sample may be carry-over from other donors' samples. Sequenced input: FFPE invasive lung adenocarcinoma tissue. CDR3 nucleotide sequence: TGTGCCAGCAGCTTAAACTTTGGTGAGCAGTACTTC. Translated, it gives CASSLNFGEQYF.